This T cell receptor beta chain comes out of a study of sequential checkpoint blockade in melanoma. Study background: Arm A got nivolumab then ipilimumab; arm B the reverse, 1:1.

Treatment defined: randomized to nivolumab then ipilimumab (arm A) or the reverse (arm B). Patients had received no earlier DNA-damaging chemotherapy. Using immunoSEQ multiplex PCR, the repertoire was profiled, and TCRdb retains in-frame clones only, with some absent. Here the sample spans over 10,000 clones, roughly three fifths being singletons. V shed 6 bases, J shed 4 bases, and the junction held 5 bases outside the gene matches. Germline V gives CDR1 LNHDA, CDR2 SQIVND (reference sequence). The length of the CDR3 is 13 residues. This receptor was identified in a human donor with melanoma. The genes are TRBV19 and TRBJ2-7; TRBD1 aligns across 8 bases. The sequenced sample was CD8+ T cells sorted from blood (inferred from file names), obtained from a patient given nivolumab and ipilimumab in sequence. The CDR3 region is CASSPRTGYEQYF. In nucleotides, the CDR3 is TGTGCCAGTAGCCCCCGGACAGGGTACGAGCAGTACTTC.